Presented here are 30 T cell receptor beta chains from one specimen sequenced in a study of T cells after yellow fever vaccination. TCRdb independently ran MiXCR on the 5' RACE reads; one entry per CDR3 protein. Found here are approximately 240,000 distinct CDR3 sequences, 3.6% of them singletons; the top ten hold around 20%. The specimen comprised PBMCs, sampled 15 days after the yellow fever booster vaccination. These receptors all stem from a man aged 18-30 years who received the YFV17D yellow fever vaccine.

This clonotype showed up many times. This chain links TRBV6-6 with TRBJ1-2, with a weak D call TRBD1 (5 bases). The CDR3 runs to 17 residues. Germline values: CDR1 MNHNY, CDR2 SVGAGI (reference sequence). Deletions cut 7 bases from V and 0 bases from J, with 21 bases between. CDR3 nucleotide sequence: TGTGCCAGCATTTTCCGCGACAGACCGTTAGCTAACTATGGCTACACCTTC. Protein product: CASIFRDRPLANYGYTF.

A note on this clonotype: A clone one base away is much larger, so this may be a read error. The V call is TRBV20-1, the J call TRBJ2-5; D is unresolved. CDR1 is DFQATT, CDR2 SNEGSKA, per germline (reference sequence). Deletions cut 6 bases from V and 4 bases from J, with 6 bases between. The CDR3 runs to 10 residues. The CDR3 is CSAWLETQYF. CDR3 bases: TGCAGTGCGTGGCTAGAGACCCAGTACTTC.

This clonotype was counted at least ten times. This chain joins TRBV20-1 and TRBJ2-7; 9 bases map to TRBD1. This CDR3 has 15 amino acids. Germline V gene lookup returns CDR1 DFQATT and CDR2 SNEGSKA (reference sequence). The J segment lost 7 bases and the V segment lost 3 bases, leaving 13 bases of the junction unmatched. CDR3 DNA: TGCAGTGCTAGTATTGCTAGACAGGGGGTTGTGGAGCAGTACTTC. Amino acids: CSASIARQGVVEQYF.

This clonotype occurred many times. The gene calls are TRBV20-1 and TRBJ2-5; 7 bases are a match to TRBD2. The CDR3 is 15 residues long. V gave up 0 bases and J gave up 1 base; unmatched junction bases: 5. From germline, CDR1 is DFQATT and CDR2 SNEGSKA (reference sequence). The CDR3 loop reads CSARDNLAVQETQYF. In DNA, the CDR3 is TGCAGTGCTAGAGATAACCTAGCGGTCCAAGAGACCCAGTACTTC.

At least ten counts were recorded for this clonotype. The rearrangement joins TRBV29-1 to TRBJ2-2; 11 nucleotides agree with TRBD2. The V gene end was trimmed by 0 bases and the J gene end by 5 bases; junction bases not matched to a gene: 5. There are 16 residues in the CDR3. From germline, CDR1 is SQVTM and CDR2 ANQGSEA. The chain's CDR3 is CSVEETSGGKTGELFF. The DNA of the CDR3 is TGCAGCGTTGAAGAAACTAGCGGGGGAAAAACCGGGGAGCTGTTTTTT.

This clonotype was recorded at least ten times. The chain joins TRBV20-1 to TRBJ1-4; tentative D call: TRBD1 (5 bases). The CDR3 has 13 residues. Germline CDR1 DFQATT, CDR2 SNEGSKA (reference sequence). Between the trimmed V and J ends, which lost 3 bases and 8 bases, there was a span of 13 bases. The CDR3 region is CSARDGTLEKLFF. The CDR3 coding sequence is TGCAGTGCTAGGGACGGGACTTTGGAAAAACTGTTTTTT.

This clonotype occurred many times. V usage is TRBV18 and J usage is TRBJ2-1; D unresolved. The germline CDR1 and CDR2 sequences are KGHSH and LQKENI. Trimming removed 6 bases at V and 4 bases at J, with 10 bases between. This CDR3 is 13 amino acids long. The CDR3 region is CASSSAVYNEQFF. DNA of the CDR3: TGTGCCAGCTCGTCGGCGGTTTACAATGAGCAGTTCTTC.

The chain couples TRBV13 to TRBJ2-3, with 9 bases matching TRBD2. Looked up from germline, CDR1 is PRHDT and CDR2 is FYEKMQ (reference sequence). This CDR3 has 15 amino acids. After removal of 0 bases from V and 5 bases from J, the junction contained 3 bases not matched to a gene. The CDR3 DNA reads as TGTGCCAGCAGCTTAGGGCTAGCGGGGATAGATACGCAGTATTTT. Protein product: CASSLGLAGIDTQYF.

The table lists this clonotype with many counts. CDR3 coding DNA: TGCGCCAGCAGCCCCCGATTCGGGGCCGAGGATACGCAGTATTTT. It encodes CASSPRFGAEDTQYF. The genes are TRBV4-1 and TRBJ2-3; D may match TRBD1 or TRBD2 (5 bases each). CDR1 and CDR2 (germline): MGHRA, YSYEKL. The CDR3 length is 15 residues. V lost 4 bases to trimming and J lost 6 bases, with 17 bases between them.

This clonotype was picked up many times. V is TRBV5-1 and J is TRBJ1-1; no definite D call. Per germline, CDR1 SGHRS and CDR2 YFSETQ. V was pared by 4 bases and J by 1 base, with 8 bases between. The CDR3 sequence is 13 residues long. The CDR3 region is CASSIQRNTEAFF. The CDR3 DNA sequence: TGCGCCAGCAGCATTCAGAGGAACACTGAAGCTTTCTTT.

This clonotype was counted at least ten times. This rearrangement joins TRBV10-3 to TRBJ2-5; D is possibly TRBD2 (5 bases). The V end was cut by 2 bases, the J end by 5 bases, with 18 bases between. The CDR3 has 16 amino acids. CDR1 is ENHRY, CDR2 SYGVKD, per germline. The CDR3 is CAISEGFGVSVETQYF. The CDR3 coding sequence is TGTGCCATCAGTGAGGGGTTTGGGGTTAGCGTGGAGACCCAGTACTTC.

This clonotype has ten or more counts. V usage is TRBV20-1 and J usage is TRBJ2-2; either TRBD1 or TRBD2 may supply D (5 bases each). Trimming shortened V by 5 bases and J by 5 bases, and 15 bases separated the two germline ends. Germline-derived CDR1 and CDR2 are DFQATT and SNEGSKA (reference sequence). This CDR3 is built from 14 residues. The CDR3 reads CSARPGGRTGELFF. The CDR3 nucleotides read TGCAGTGCTCGACCTGGGGGACGGACCGGGGAGCTGTTTTTT.

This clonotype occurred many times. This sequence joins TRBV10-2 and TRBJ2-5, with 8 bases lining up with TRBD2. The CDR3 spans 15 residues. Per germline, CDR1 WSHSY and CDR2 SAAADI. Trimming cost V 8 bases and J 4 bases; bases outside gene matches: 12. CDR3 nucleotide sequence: TGCGCCAGCCAAACGAGCGGGGGAGCGGGAGAGACCCAGTACTTC. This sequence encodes CASQTSGGAGETQYF.

The CDR3, as DNA: TGCAGTGCTAGCCCAGGGCTAGATACGCAGTATTTT. This sequence encodes CSASPGLDTQYF. The chain recombines TRBV20-1 with TRBJ2-3; a possible D gene is TRBD1 (5 bases). The CDR3 loop spans 12 amino acids. With 3 bases removed from V and 5 bases from J, the gap between germline ends came to 9 bases. Germline CDR1 and CDR2: DFQATT and SNEGSKA (reference sequence).

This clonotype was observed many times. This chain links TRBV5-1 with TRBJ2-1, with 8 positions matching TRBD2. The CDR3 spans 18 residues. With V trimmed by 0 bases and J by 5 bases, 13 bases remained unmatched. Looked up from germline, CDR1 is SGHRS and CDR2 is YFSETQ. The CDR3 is CASSLGDRRAGANNEQFF. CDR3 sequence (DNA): TGCGCCAGCAGCTTGGGGGACCGAAGAGCGGGGGCAAACAATGAGCAGTTCTTC. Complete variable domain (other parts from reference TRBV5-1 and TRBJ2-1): KAGVTQTPRYLIKTRGQQVTLSCSPISGHRSVSWYQQTPGQGLQFLFEYFSETQRNKGNFPGRFSGRQFSNSRSEMNVSTLELGDSALYLCASSLGDRRAGANNEQFFGPGTRLTVL.

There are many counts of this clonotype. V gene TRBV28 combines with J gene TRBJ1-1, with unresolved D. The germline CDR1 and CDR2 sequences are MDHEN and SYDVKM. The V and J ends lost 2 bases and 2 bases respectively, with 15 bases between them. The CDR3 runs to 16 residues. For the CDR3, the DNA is TGTGCCAGCAGTTTAACCTTTGCAGGAATAAACACTGAAGCTTTCTTT. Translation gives CASSLTFAGINTEAFF.

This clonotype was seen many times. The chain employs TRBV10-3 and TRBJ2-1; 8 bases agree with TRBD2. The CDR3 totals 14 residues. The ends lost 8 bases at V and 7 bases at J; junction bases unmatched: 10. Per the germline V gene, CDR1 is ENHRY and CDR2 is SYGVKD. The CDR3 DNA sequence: TGTGCCATCGCCCCCGGGGGGGCGCGTAATGAGCAGTTCTTC. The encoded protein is CAIAPGGARNEQFF.

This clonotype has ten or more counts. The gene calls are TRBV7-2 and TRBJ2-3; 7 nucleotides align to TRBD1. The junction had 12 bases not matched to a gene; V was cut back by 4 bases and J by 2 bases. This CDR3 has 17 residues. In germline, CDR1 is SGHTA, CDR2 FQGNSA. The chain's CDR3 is CASSSRDDRASTDTQYF. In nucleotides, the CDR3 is TGTGCCAGCAGCTCCCGGGACGACAGGGCCTCCACAGATACGCAGTATTTT.

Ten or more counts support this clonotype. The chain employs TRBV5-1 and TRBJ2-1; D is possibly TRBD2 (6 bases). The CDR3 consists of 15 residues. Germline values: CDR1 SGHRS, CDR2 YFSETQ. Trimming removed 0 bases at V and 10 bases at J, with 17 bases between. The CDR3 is CASSLGLVAAGEQFF. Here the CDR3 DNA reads TGCGCCAGCAGCTTGGGCCTAGTCGCGGCGGGAGAGCAGTTCTTC.

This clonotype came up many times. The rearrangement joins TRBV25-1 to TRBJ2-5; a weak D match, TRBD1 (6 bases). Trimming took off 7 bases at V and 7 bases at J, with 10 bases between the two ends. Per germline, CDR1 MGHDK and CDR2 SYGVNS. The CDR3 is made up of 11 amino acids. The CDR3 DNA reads TGTGCCAGCATGCAGGGGTCGACCCAGTACTTC. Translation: CASMQGSTQYF.

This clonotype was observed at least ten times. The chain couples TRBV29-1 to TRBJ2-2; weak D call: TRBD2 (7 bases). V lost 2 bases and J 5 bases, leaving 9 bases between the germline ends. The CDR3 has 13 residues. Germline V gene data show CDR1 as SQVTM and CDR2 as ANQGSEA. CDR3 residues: CSVEKGGTGELFF. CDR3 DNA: TGCAGCGTTGAAAAGGGGGGGACCGGGGAGCTGTTTTTT.

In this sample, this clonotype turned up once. CDR3 DNA sequence: TGTGCCAGCAGCTTGGTCGGTGGCGGCGAGCAGTACGTC. Amino acid sequence: CASSLVGGGEQYV. This sequence joins TRBV5-5 and TRBJ2-7; D is undetermined. Trimming left V 0 bases short and J 6 bases short, with 10 bases between. CDR1 and CDR2 from the germline V gene are SGHKS and YYEKEE (reference sequence). The CDR3 contains 13 residues.

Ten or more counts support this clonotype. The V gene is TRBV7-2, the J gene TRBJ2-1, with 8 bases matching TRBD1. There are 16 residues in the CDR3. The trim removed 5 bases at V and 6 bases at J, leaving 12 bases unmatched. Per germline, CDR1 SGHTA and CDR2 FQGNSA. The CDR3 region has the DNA TGTGCCAGCAGCGCCCACGGGACAGGTCCTTTCAATGAGCAGTTCTTC. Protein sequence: CASSAHGTGPFNEQFF.

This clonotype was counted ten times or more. The CDR3 DNA reads as TGCAGCGTTGATGGCCGGGGGGGCCGGAATGAGCAGTTCTTC. As protein: CSVDGRGGRNEQFF. The V and J genes are TRBV29-1 and TRBJ2-1; TRBD2 agrees at 8 bases. The CDR3 covers 14 residues. V trimming: 3 bases; J trimming: 7 bases; junction bases outside the gene matches: 8. Germline CDR1 is SQVTM and CDR2 is ANQGSEA.

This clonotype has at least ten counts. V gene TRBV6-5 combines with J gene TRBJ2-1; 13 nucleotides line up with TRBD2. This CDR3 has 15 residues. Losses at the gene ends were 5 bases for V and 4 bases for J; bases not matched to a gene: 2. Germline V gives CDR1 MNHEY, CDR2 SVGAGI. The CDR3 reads CASSQGLAGYNEQFF. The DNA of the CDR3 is TGTGCCAGCAGTCAGGGACTAGCGGGGTACAATGAGCAGTTCTTC.

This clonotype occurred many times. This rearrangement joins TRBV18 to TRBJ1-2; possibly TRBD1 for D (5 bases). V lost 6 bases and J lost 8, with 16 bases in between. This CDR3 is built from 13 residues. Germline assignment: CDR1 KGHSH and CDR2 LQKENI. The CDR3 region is CASSPEGFKGYTF. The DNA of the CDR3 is TGTGCCAGCTCCCCTGAGGGGTTTAAGGGCTACACCTTC.

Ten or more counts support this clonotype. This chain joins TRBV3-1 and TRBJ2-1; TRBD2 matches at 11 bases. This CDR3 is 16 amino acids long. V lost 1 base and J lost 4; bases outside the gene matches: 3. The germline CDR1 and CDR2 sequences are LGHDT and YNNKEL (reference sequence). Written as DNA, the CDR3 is TGTGCCAGCAGCCAAGGTCTAGCGGGGGGTTACAATGAGCAGTTCTTC. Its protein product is CASSQGLAGGYNEQFF.

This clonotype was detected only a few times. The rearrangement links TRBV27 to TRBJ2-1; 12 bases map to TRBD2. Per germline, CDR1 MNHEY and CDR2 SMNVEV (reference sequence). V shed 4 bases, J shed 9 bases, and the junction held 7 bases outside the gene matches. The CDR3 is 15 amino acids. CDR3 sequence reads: CASSSSSGGAGEQFF. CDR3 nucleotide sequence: TGTGCCAGCAGTTCCTCTAGCGGGGGGGCTGGTGAGCAGTTCTTC.

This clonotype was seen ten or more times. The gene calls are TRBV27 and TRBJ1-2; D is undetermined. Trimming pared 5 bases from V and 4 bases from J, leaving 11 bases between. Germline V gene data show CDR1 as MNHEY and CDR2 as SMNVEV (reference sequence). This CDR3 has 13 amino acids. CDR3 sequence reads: CASSPRAPYGYTF. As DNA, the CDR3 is TGTGCCAGCAGTCCTAGGGCTCCCTATGGCTACACCTTC.

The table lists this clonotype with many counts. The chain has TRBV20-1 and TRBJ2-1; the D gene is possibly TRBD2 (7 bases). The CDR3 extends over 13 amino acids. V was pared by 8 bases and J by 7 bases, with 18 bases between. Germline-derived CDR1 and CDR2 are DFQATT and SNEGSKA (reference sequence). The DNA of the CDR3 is TGCAGTCCAAAGGGGGGGGCTGGGAATGAGCAGTTCTTC. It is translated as CSPKGGAGNEQFF.